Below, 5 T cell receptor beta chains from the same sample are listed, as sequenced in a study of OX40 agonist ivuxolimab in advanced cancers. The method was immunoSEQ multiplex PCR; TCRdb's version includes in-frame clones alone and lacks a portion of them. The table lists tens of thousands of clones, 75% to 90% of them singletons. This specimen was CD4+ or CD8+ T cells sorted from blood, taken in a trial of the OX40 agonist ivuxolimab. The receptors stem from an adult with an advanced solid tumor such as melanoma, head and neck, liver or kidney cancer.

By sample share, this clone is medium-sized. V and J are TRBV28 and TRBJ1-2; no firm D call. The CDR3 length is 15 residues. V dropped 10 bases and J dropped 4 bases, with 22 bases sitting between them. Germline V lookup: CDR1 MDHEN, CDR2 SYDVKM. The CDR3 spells CATKDRGGRIYGYTF. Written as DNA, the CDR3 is TGTGCCACCAAGGACCGAGGCGGAAGGATCTATGGCTACACCTTC.

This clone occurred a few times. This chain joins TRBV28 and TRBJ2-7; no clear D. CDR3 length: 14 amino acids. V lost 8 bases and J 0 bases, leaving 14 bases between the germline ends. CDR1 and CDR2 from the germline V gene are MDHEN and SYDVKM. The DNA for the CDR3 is TGTGCCAGCCTTGGCGGACCCAGCTCCTACGAGCAGTACTTC. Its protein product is CASLGGPSSYEQYF.

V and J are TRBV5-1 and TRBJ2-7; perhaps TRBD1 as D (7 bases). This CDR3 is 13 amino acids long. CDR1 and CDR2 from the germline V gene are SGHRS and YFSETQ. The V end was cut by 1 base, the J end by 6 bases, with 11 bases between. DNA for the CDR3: TGCGCCAGCAGCTTGCCGCGGGACAGCGAGCAGTACTTC. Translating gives CASSLPRDSEQYF.

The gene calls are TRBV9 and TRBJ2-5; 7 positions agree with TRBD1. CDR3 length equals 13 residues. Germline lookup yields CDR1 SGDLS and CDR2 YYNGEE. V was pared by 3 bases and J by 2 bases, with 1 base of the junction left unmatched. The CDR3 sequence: CASSAGQQETQYF. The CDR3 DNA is TGTGCCAGCAGCGCGGGACAGCAAGAGACCCAGTACTTC.

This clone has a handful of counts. The CDR3 DNA reads TGTGCCAGCAGCCAAGGAGAGACCCAGTACTTC. Its translation: CASSQGETQYF. The chain uses TRBV7-9 and TRBJ2-5; D remains ambiguous. Germline CDR1 SEHNR, CDR2 FQNEAQ (reference sequence). This CDR3 has 11 amino acids. Between the trimmed V and J ends, which lost 5 bases and 4 bases, there was a span of 5 bases.